This T cell receptor (beta chain) was captured by sequencing in a study of blood T cell repertoires in COVID-19. The overall study: COVID-19 samples from acute and convalescent phases originated in the United States, Italy and Spain. PBMCs, B-cell-depleted T cells, or T cells were the source of the cDNA or gDNA that made up the material.

Germline CDR1 is LNHDA and CDR2 is SQIVND (reference sequence). Trimming took off 3 bases at V and 7 bases at J, with 15 bases between the two ends. CDR3 length: 14 residues. Authors' methods: Amplification of reference gene primers was used by the study to estimate nucleated cell counts. The repertoire was sequenced with immunoSEQ multiplex PCR; TCRdb's copy has only in-frame clones and lacks some. V and J calls and clone size are given by that table; D and trimming were obtained from the DNA. The sample lists tens of thousands of clones, more than 65% occurring once. Material for sequencing was peripheral blood. The TCR sequence derives from a human donor in a cohort sampled during active COVID-19. The V call is TRBV19, the J call TRBJ1-2; D not resolved. CDR3 sequence reads: CASSIRNSGVGYTF. For the CDR3, the DNA is TGTGCCAGTAGTATCCGGAATTCAGGCGTTGGCTACACCTTC.